This T cell receptor beta chain was identified during a study of identical twins. TCRdb reanalysed the 5' RACE reads using MiXCR and keeps one entry per CDR3 protein. The sample lists 650,000 to 750,000 distinct CDR3 sequences, around 20% seen once, with 4% to 4.5% in the top ten. In regard to this clonotype: Its antigen is as yet unknown.

Deletions cut 1 base from V and 8 bases from J, with 8 bases between. Germline V lookup: CDR1 MNHEY, CDR2 SVGAGI. CDR3 length: 13 amino acids. Findings of the study overall: Insertions ran lower in abundant cord blood beta clonotypes, though not in memory repertoires. Compared with unrelated sharing, twin-shared out-of-frame alpha sequences had more low-probability sequences.

This sample was also put to use in a study of T cells expressing NK-cell markers. From that study: The authors restricted sorting to alpha-beta TCR T cells with an anti-gamma-delta TCR antibody in several experiments. Whether expanded NKG2C+ T cell clones were HCMV specific stayed uncertain.

The chain carries TRBV6-5 and TRBJ2-2; unclear D gene. This TCR derives from a woman in her late teens or twenties in good health. The sequencing sample was made of PBMCs. The CDR3 region is CASSYLGSGELFF. As DNA, the CDR3 is TGTGCCAGCAGTTACTTGGGATCGGGGGAGCTGTTTTTT.